These 10 T cell receptor beta chains came from one sample sequenced in a study of vaccination and CD4 T cells after COVID-19. The Oncomine TCR Beta short-read assay sequenced DNA from cultured CD4+ T cells. One entry per CDR3 protein, called by TCRdb with MiXCR from the PCR reads. Altogether 5,500 to 8,000 distinct CDR3 sequences are present, approximately 69% being singletons, with the ten largest covering around 15%. The antigens these receptors bind are not known. Treatment noted: roughly 10-day PBMC culture with coronavirus spike peptide pools or control peptides (ViraFEST assay). Sample: CD4+ T cells from blood, cultured in vitro. The origin of the receptors is a human donor who had recovered from COVID-19.

The CDR3 DNA sequence: TGTGCCAGCGGGAGGGCTGCCAATCAGCCCCAGCATTTT. Encoded protein: CASGRAANQPQHF. The chain links TRBV28 to TRBJ1-5; no definite D call. The germline V gene encodes CDR1 MDHEN and CDR2 SYDVKM. V dropped 8 bases and J dropped 3 bases, with 11 bases sitting between them. This CDR3 has 13 amino acids.

The V and J genes are TRBV9 and TRBJ2-1; 10 positions match TRBD2. The CDR3 sequence is 15 residues long. J gave up 2 bases and V 3 bases, and 2 bases lay outside the gene matches. Germline lookup yields CDR1 SGDLS and CDR2 YYNGEE. CDR3 coding DNA: TGTGCCAGCAGCGCTACTAGCGGGGCCTACAATGAGCAGTTCTTC. It is translated as CASSATSGAYNEQFF.

The rearrangement links TRBV27 to TRBJ2-5; D possibly corresponds to TRBD2 (6 bases). The CDR3 spans 14 residues. CDR1 is MNHEY and CDR2 is SMNVEV in the germline V gene (reference sequence). In DNA form, the CDR3 reads TGTCCGAAACGGGAGCCCTCCGGGCAAGAGACCCAGTACTTC. Amino acids: CPKREPSGQETQYF.

The rearrangement uses TRBV18 and TRBJ2-7; no definite D call. Between the trimmed V and J ends, which lost 6 bases and 7 bases, there was a span of 19 bases. CDR3 length: 14 amino acids. Germline lookup yields CDR1 KGHSH and CDR2 LQKENI. Here the CDR3 reads CASSPSLGPREQYF. CDR3 in DNA: TGTGCCAGCTCCCCTTCCTTAGGGCCCAGGGAGCAGTACTTC.

V usage is TRBV20-1 and J usage is TRBJ1-1; D is ambiguous. V lost 3 bases and J 4 bases, leaving 9 bases between the germline ends. CDR3 length: 12 residues. Germline assignment: CDR1 DFQATT and CDR2 SNEGSKA (reference sequence). In nucleotides, the CDR3 is TGCAGTGCTAGTAGGGCGATCACTGAAGCTTTCTTT. Residues: CSASRAITEAFF.

This clonotype was detected only once. The chain recombines TRBV11-2 with TRBJ2-1; 9 bases map to TRBD2. V gave up 5 bases and J gave up 6 bases; unmatched junction bases: 11. Germline-derived CDR1 and CDR2 are SGHAT and FQNNGV. CDR3 length equals 16 residues. The CDR3 DNA reads as TGTGCCAGCAGCCTTGGTCGGGCAGCGGGAGGCAATGAGCAGTTCTTC. Protein product: CASSLGRAAGGNEQFF.

Notes on this clonotype: At one boundary the junction diverges from the germline segment, which might be a read error. The J gene is TRBJ2-4, the V gene TRBV20-1; D not certain. This CDR3 has 13 amino acids. The germline gives CDR1 DFQATT, CDR2 SNEGSKA (reference sequence). CDR3 sequence (DNA): TGCGGTGCTAGAGATCTTGGCAAAAACATTCAGTACTTC. It encodes CGARDLGKNIQYF.

The chain combines TRBV6-1 with TRBJ2-7, with D unresolved. Germline V CDR1 and CDR2: MNHNS, SASEGT. The V end lost 10 bases, the J end lost 4 bases, and 14 bases lay between the germline ends. This CDR3 is built from 12 residues. The CDR3 DNA reads TGTGCCACCTCCCTCTTTGGGTACGAGCAGTACTTC. This sequence encodes CATSLFGYEQYF.

V usage is TRBV28 and J usage is TRBJ2-2; 7 bases align to TRBD2. This CDR3 has 15 residues. The germline V gene encodes CDR1 MDHEN and CDR2 SYDVKM. The ends lost 6 bases at V and 6 bases at J; junction bases unmatched: 10. The CDR3 DNA is TGTGCCAGCAGCGCTTTGTGGGAGGGCCCCGGGGAGCTGTTTTTT. It is translated as CASSALWEGPGELFF. Variable domain in full (rest from reference TRBV28 and TRBJ2-2): DVKVTQSSRYLVKRTGEKVFLECVQDMDHENMFWYRQDPGLGLRLIYFSYDVKMKEKGDIPEGYSVSREKKERFSLILESASTNQTSMYLCASSALWEGPGELFFGEGSRLTVL.

The chain employs TRBV7-2 and TRBJ1-5; tentative D call: TRBD1 (5 bases). Germline CDR1 reads SGHTA; CDR2 reads FQGNSA. V was pared by 5 bases and J by 2 bases, with 13 bases between. The CDR3 covers 15 residues. CDR3: CASSGHWTGNQPQHF. CDR3 coding DNA: TGTGCCAGCAGCGGACACTGGACGGGCAATCAGCCCCAGCATTTT.